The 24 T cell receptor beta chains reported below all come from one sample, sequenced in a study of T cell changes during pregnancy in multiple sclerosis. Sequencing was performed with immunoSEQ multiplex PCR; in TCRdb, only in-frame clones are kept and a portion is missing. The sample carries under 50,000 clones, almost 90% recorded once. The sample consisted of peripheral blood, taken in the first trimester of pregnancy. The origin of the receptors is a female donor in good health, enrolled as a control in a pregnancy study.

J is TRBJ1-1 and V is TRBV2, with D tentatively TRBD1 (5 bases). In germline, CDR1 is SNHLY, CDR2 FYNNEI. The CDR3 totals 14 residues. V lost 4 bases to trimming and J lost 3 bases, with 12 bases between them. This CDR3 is CASSAQGLDTEAFF. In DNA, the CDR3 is TGTGCCAGCAGTGCCCAGGGTCTAGACACTGAAGCTTTCTTT.

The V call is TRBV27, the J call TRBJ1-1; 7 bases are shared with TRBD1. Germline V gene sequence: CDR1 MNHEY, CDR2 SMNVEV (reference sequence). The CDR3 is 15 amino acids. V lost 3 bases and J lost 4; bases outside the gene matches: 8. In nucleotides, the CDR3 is TGTGCCAGCAGTTTGTCCTCCGGGACAGCCACTGAAGCTTTCTTT. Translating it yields CASSLSSGTATEAFF.

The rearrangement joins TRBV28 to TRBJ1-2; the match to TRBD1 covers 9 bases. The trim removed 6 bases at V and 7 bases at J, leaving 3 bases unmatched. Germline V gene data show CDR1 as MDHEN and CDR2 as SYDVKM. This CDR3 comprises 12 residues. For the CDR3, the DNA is TGTGCCAGCAGGACAGGGGGTTCTGGCTACACCTTC. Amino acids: CASRTGGSGYTF.

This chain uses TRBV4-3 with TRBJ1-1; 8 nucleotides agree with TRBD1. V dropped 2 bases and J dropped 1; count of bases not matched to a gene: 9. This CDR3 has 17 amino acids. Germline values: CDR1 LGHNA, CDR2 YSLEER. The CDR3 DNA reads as TGCGCCAGCAGCCAAAATCCCCCCGGGACAGGGAACACTGAAGCTTTCTTT. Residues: CASSQNPPGTGNTEAFF.

Here the CDR3 reads CASSRAMASGDGQYF. The CDR3 DNA follows: TGTGCCAGCAGCAGGGCAATGGCTAGCGGGGACGGGCAGTACTTC. The chain is built from TRBV9 and TRBJ2-7; TRBD2 aligns across 9 bases. Germline assignment: CDR1 SGDLS and CDR2 YYNGEE. This CDR3 is built from 15 residues. V lost 4 bases to trimming and J lost 9 bases; unmatched junction nucleotides: 14.

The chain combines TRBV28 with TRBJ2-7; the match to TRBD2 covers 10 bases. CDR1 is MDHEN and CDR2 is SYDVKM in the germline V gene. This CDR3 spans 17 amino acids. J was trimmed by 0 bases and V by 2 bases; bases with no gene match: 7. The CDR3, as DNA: TGTGCCAGCAGTTTAACAGAACTAGCGGGGACCTCCTACGAGCAGTACTTC. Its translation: CASSLTELAGTSYEQYF.

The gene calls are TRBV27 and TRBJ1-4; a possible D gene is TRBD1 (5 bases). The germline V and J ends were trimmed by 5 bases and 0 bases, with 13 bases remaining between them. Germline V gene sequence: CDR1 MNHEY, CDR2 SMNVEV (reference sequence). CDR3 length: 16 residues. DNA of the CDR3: TGTGCCAGCAGTCCCCACCCCAGGGCAACTAATGAAAAACTGTTTTTT. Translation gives CASSPHPRATNEKLFF.

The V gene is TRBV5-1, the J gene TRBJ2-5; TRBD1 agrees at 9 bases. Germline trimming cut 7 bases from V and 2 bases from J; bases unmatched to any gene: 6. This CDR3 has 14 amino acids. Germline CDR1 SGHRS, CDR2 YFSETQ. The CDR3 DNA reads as TGCGCCAGCGGAATACAGGGGGCTCAAGAGACCCAGTACTTC. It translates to CASGIQGAQETQYF.

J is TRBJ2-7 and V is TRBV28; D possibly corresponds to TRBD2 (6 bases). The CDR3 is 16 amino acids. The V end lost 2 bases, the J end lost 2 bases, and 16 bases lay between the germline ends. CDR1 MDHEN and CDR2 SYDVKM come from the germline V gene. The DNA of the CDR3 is TGTGCCAGCAGTTTACTCTGGGACTTTAAAGCCTACGAGCAGTACTTC. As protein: CASSLLWDFKAYEQYF.

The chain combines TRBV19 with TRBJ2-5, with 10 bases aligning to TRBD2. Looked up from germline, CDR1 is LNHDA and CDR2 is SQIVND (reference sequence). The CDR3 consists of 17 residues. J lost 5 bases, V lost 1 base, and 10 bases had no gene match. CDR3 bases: TGTGCCAGTAGTATAGGAGGGCTACTAGCGGGATCTGAGACCCAGTACTTC. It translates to CASSIGGLLAGSETQYF.

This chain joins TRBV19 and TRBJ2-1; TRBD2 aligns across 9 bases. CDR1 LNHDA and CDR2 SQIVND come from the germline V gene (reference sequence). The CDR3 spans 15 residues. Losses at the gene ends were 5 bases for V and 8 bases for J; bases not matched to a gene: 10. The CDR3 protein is CASSPGTSYSYEQFF. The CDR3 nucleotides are TGTGCCAGTAGTCCCGGGACTAGCTATAGCTATGAGCAGTTCTTC.

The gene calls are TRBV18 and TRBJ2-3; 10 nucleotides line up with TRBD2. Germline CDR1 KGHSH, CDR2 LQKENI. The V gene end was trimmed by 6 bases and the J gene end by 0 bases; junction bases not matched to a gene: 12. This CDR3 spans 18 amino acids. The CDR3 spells CASSRISGRGTSTDTQYF. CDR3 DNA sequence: TGTGCCAGCTCCCGGATCAGCGGGAGGGGTACTAGCACAGATACGCAGTATTTT.

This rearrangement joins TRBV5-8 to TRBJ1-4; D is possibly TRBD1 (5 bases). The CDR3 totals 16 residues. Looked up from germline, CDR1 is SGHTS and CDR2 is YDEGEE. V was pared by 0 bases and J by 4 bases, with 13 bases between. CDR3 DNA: TGTGCCAGCAGCTTGGGGAAAGCAGGGATTAATGAAAAACTGTTTTTT. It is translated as CASSLGKAGINEKLFF.

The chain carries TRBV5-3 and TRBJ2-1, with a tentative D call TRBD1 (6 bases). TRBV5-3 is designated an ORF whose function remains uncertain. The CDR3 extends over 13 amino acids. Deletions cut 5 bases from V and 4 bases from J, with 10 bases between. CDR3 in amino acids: CARRDSRYNEQFF. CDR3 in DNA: TGTGCCAGAAGGGACAGTCGATACAATGAGCAGTTCTTC.

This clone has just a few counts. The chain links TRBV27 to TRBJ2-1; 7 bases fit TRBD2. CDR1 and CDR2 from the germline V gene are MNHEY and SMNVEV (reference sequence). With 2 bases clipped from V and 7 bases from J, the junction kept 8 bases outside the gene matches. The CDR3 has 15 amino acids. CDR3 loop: CASSLVAGVENEQFF. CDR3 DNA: TGTGCCAGCAGTTTAGTCGCGGGGGTCGAGAATGAGCAGTTCTTC.

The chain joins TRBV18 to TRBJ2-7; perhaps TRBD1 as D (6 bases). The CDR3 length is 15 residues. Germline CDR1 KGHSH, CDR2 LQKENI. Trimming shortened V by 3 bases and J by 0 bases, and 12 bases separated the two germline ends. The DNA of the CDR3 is TGTGCCAGCTCACCTGGGCAGGGGATCTCCTACGAGCAGTACTTC. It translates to CASSPGQGISYEQYF.

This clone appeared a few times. DNA of the CDR3: TGTGCCTGGAGTGTAGCTAGCAAGGCTTTCTTT. Its translation: CAWSVASKAFF. V is TRBV30 and J is TRBJ1-1; D remains ambiguous. This CDR3 has 11 amino acids. The germline V gene encodes CDR1 GTSNPN and CDR2 SVGIG (reference sequence). V was trimmed by 0 bases and J by 11 bases, leaving 10 bases between them.

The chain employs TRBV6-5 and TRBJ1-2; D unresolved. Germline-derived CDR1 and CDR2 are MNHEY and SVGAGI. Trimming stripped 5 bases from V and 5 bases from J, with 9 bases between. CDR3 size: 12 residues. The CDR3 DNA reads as TGTGCCAGCAGTGGCGGACTATATGGCTACACCTTC. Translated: CASSGGLYGYTF.

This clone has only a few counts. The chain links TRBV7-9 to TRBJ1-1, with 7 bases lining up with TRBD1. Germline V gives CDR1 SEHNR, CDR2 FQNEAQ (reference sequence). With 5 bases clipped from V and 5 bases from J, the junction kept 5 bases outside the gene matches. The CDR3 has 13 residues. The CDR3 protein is CASSRTGDTEAFF. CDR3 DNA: TGTGCCAGCAGCCGTACAGGGGATACTGAAGCTTTCTTT.

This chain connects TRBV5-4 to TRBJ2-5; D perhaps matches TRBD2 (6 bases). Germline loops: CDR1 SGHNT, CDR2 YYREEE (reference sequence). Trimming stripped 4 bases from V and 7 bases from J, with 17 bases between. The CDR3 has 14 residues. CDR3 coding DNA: TGTGCCAGCAGCCCGCCGGACTACAAGGGGACCCAGTACTTC. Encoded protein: CASSPPDYKGTQYF.

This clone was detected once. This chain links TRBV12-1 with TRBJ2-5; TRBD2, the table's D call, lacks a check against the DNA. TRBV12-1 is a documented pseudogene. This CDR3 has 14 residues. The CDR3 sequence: CASSWGGQEETQYF. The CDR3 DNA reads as TGTGCCAGCAGCTGGGGGGGGCAGGAAGAGACCCAGTACTTC.

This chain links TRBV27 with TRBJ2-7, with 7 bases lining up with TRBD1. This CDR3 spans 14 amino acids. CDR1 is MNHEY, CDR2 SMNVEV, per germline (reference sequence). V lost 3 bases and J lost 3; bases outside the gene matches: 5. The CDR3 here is CASSLGQRYYEQYF. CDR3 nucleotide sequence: TGTGCCAGCAGTTTGGGACAGAGATACTACGAGCAGTACTTC.

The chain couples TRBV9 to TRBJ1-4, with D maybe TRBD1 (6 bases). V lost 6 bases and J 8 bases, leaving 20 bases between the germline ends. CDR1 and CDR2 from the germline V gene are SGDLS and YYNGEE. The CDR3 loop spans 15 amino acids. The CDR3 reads CASNRDGTSGEKLFF. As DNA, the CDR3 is TGTGCCAGCAACAGGGATGGGACGTCGGGGGAAAAACTGTTTTTT.

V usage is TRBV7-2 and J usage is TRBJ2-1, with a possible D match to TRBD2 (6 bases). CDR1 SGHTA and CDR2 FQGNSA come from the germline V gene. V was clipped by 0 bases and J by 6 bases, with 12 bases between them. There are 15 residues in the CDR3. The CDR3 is CASSLAGTRGNEQFF. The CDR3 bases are TGTGCCAGCAGCTTAGCCGGGACTCGAGGCAATGAGCAGTTCTTC.